These 4 T cell receptor beta chains came from one sample sequenced in a study of a mutant IDH1 vaccine in newly diagnosed glioma. As for time point: baseline, week 1 (first vaccination visit). Treatment in this sample: pre-vaccination baseline after standard-of-care therapy. Profiling relied on immunoSEQ multiplex PCR, and the TCRdb table lists in-frame clones only, not all of them. Here the sample spans about 67,000 clones, around four fifths being singletons. This material consisted of peripheral blood mononuclear cells (PBMCs), taken from a glioma patient treated with radiotherapy, temozolomide or both. The receptors here all came from a woman aged 18-29 years with glioma. Some clones in this sample may be carry-over from other donors' samples.

The chain couples TRBV27 to TRBJ1-1, with 9 bases that match TRBD1. The V gene's germline CDR1 is MNHEY and CDR2 SMNVEV (reference sequence). V was clipped by 5 bases and J by 3 bases; unmatched bases: 7. The CDR3 extends over 15 amino acids. CDR3 region: CASSKGTGWDTEAFF. The CDR3 coding sequence is TGTGCCAGCAGTAAGGGGACAGGGTGGGACACTGAAGCTTTCTTT.

This sequence joins TRBV7-9 and TRBJ1-1, with 8 nucleotides matching TRBD1. V lost 4 bases and J lost 0; bases outside the gene matches: 13. Germline CDR1 is SEHNR and CDR2 is FQNEAQ (reference sequence). This CDR3 contains 18 residues. The chain's CDR3 is CASSSIPPGGRMNTEAFF. The CDR3 region has the DNA TGTGCCAGCAGCTCCATCCCACCAGGGGGCCGCATGAACACTGAAGCTTTCTTT.

The chain carries TRBV6-1 and TRBJ2-1; no firm D call. Germline loops: CDR1 MNHNS, CDR2 SASEGT. The V end lost 6 bases, the J end lost 3 bases, and 15 bases lay between the germline ends. There are 15 residues in the CDR3. The CDR3 sequence: CASRGSGSFYNEQFF. CDR3 nucleotide sequence: TGTGCCAGCAGGGGATCAGGATCCTTCTACAATGAGCAGTTCTTC.

The rearrangement joins TRBV2 to TRBJ1-2, with D maybe TRBD1 (5 bases). V was clipped by 7 bases and J by 7 bases, with 16 bases between them. Germline V gene data show CDR1 as SNHLY and CDR2 as FYNNEI. The CDR3 runs 13 residues. The CDR3: CASNPGLRGGYTF. Here the CDR3 DNA reads TGTGCCAGCAATCCGGGGCTACGGGGTGGCTACACCTTC.